This T cell receptor (beta chain) is from a study of OX40 agonist ivuxolimab in advanced cancers. Across the study: Patients took ivuxolimab, an agonistic anti-OX40 (CD134) antibody. Checkpoint inhibitors had been given previously to over 30% of patients.

Study-wide points: In general, CD8+ T cells held more expanded clones than CD4+ did, on average.

Germline assignment: CDR1 SGHTA and CDR2 FQGNSA. The CDR3 contains 16 residues. V dropped 0 bases and J dropped 1 base, with 11 bases sitting between them. The repertoire was sequenced with immunoSEQ multiplex PCR; TCRdb's copy has only in-frame clones and lacks some. The profile covers around 140,000 clones, with 85% to 95% appearing a single time and approximately 0.93% taken by the ten largest. On this clone: The antigen remains unidentified.

On cycle 4 day 1 and cycle 7 day 1, as well as at baseline, blood was sampled. This receptor was taken from an adult with an advanced solid tumor such as melanoma, head and neck, liver or kidney cancer. The chain is built from TRBV7-2 and TRBJ2-3, with D perhaps matching TRBD2 (6 bases). The sample here was CD4+ or CD8+ T cells sorted from blood, taken in a trial of the OX40 agonist ivuxolimab. The CDR3 sequence is CASSLAGGPRTDTQYF. The CDR3 region has the DNA TGTGCCAGCAGCTTAGCGGGGGGACCACGCACAGATACGCAGTATTTT.